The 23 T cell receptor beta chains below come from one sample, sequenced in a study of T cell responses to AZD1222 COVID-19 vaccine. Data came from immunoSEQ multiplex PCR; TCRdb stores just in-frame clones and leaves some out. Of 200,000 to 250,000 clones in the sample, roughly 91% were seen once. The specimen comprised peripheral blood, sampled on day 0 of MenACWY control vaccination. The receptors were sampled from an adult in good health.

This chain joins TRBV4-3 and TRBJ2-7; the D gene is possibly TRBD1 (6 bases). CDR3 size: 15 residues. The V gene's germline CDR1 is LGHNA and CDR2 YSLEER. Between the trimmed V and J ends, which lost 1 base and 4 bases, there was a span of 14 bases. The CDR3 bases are TGCGCCAGCAGCCAAGTTTGGCAGGGGTCATACGAGCAGTACTTC. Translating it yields CASSQVWQGSYEQYF.

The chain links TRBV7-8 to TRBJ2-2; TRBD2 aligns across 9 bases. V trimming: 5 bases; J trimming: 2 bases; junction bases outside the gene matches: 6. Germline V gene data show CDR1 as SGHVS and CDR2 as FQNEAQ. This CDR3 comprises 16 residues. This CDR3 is CASSVRTSANTGELFF. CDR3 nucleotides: TGTGCCAGCAGCGTCCGGACTAGCGCTAACACCGGGGAGCTGTTTTTT.

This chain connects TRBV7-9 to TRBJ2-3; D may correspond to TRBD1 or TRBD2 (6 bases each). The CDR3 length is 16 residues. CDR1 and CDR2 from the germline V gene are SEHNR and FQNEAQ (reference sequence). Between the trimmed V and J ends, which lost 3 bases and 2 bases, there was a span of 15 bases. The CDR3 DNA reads TGTGCCAGCAGCTTTGGGGGGCCCCGTTACACAGATACGCAGTATTTT. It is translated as CASSFGGPRYTDTQYF. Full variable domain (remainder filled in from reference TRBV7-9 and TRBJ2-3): DTGVSQNPRHKITKRGQNVTFRCDPISEHNRLYWYRQTLGQGPEFLTYFQNEAQLEKSRLLSDRFSAERPKGSFSTLEIQRTEQGDSAMYLCASSFGGPRYTDTQYFGPGTRLTVL.

The CDR3 DNA reads TGTGCCAGCAGCTTATGGACAGGGGGTTCTAACACTGAAGCTTTCTTT. Translating it yields CASSLWTGGSNTEAFF. The chain couples TRBV11-1 to TRBJ1-1; TRBD1 matches at 10 bases. The CDR3 has 16 residues. V shed 2 bases, J shed 2 bases, and the junction held 5 bases outside the gene matches. Per germline, CDR1 SGHAT and CDR2 FQDESV (reference sequence).

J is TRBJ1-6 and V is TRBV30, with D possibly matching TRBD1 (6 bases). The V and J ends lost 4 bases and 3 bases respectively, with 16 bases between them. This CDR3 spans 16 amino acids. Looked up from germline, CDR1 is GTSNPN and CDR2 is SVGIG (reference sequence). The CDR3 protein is CAWNPRGANYNSPLHF. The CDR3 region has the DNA TGTGCCTGGAACCCTAGGGGGGCTAACTATAATTCACCCCTCCACTTT.

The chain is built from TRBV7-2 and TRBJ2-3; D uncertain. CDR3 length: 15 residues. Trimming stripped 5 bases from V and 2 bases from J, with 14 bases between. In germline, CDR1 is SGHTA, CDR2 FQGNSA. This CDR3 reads CASSPRLRNTDTQYF. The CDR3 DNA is TGTGCCAGCAGCCCTCGTCTGAGAAACACAGATACGCAGTATTTT.

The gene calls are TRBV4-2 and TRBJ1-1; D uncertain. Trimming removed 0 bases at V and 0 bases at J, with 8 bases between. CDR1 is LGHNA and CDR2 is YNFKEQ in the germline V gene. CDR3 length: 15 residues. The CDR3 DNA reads TGTGCCAGCAGCCAAGAGGCAGTTATGAACACTGAAGCTTTCTTT. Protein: CASSQEAVMNTEAFF.

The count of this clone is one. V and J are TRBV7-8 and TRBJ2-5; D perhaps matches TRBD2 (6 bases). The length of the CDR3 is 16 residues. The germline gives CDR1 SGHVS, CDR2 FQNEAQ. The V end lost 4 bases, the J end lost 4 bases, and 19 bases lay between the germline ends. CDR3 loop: CASSWVSRRGPETQYF. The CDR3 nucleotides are TGTGCCAGCAGCTGGGTGTCTCGGAGGGGTCCAGAGACCCAGTACTTC. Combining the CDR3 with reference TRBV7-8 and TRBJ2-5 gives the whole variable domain GAGVSQSPRYKVAKRGQDVALRCDPISGHVSLFWYQQALGQGPEFLTYFQNEAQLDKSGLPSDRFFAERPEGSVSTLKIQRTQQEDSAVYLCASSWVSRRGPETQYFGPGTRLLVL.

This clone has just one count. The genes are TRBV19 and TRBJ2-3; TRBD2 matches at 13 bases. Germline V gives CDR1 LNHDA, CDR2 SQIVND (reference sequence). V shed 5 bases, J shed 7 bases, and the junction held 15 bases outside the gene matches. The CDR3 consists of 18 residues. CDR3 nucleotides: TGTGCCAGTAGTCCTCTACTAGCGGGGGGGCTCGGGAAAAATACGCAGTATTTT. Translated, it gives CASSPLLAGGLGKNTQYF.

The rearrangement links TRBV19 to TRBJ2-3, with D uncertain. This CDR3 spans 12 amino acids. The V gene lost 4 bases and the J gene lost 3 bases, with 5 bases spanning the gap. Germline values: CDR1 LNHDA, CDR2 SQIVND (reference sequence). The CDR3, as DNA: TGTGCCAGTAGTAGGGAAACAGATACGCAGTATTTT. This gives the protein CASSRETDTQYF.

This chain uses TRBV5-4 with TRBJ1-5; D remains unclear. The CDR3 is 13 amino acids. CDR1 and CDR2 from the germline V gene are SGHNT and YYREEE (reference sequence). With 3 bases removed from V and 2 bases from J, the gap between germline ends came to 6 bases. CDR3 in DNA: TGTGCCAGCAGCTGGACTCGCAATCAGCCCCAGCATTTT. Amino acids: CASSWTRNQPQHF.

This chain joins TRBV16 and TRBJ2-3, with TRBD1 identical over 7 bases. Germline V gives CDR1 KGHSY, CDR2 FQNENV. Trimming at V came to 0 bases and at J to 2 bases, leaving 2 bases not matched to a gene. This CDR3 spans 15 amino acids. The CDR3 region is CASSQSTGTTDTQYF. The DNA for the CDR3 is TGTGCCAGCAGCCAATCGACAGGGACCACAGATACGCAGTATTTT.

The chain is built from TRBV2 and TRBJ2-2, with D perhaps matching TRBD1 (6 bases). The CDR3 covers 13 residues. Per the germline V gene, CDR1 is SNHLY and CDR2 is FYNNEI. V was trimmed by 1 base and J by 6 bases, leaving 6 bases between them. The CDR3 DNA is TGTGCCAGCAGTGAAGGGACAGCCGGGGAGCTGTTTTTT. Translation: CASSEGTAGELFF.

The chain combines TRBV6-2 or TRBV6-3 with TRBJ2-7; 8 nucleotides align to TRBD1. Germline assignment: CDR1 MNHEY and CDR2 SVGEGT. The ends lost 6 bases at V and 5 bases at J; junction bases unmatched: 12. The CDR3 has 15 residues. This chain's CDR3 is CASSSDRGAPHEQYF. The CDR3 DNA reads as TGTGCCAGCAGCAGCGACAGGGGCGCTCCTCACGAGCAGTACTTC.

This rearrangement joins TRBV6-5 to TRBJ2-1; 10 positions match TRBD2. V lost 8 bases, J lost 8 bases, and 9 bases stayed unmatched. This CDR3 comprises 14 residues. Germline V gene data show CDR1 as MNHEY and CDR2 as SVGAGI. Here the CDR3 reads CASLRTSGTDEQFF. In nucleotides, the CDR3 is TGTGCCAGCCTTAGGACTAGCGGCACTGATGAGCAGTTCTTC.

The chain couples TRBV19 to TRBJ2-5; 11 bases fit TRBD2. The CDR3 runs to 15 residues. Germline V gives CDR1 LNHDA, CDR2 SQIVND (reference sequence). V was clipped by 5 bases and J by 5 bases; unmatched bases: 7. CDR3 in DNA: TGTGCCAGTAGTTTGCGACTAGCGGGGAGGGAGACCCAGTACTTC. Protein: CASSLRLAGRETQYF.

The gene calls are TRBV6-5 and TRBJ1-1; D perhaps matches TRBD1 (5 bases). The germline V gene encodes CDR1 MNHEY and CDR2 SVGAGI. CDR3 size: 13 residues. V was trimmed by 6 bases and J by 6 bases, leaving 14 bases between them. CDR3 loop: CASRMGVWAEAFF. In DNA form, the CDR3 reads TGTGCCAGCAGGATGGGGGTCTGGGCTGAAGCTTTCTTT.

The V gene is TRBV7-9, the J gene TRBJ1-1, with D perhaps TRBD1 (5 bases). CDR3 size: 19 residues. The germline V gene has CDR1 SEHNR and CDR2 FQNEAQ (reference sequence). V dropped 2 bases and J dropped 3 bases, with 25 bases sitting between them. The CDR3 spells CASSLPLVGVKGLDTEAFF. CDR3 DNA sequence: TGTGCCAGCAGCTTACCCCTCGTAGGTGTCAAGGGGTTGGACACTGAAGCTTTCTTT.

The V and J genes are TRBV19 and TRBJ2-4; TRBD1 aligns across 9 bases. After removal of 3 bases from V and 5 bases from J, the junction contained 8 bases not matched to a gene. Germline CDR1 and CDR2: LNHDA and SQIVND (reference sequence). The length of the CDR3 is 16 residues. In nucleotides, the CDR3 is TGTGCCAGTAGTATTTCTACAGGGGGCGGCCAAAACATTCAGTACTTC. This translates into CASSISTGGGQNIQYF.

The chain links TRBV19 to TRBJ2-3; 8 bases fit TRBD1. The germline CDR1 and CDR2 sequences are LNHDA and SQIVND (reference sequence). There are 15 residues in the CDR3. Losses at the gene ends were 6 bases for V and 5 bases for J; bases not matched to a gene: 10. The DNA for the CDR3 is TGTGCCAGTAGCCCAGGGGGCACTAGTCAAGATACGCAGTATTTT. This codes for CASSPGGTSQDTQYF.

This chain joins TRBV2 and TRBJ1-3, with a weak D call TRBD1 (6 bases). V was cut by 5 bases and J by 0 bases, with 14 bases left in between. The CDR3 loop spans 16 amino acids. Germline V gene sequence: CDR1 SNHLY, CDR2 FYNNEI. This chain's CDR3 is CASSLNRGASGNTIYF. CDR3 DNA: TGTGCCAGCAGTCTAAACCGGGGGGCCTCTGGAAACACCATATATTTT.

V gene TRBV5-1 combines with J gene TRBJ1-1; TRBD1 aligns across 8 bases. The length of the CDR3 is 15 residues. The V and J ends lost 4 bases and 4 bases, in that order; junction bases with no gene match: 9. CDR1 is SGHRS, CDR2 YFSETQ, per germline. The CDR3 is CASSDSTGGGTEAFF. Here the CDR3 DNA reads TGCGCCAGCAGCGACAGTACAGGGGGAGGCACTGAAGCTTTCTTT.

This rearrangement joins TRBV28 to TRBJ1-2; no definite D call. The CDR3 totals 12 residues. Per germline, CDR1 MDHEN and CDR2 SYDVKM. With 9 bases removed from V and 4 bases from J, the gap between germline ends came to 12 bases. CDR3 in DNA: TGTGCCAGTACCCCTAGATTCTATGGCTACACCTTC. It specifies CASTPRFYGYTF.